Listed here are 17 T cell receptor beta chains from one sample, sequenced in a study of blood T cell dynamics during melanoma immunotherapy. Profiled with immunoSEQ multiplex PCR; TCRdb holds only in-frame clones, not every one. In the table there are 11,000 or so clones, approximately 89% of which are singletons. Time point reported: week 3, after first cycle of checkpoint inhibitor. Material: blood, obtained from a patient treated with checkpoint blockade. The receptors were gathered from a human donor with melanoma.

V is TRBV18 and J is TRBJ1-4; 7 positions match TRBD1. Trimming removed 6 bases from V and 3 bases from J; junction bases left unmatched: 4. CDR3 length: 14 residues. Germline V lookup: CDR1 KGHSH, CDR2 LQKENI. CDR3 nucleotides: TGTGCCAGCTCGCCCGGGACAGCTAATGAAAAACTGTTTTTT. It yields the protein CASSPGTANEKLFF.

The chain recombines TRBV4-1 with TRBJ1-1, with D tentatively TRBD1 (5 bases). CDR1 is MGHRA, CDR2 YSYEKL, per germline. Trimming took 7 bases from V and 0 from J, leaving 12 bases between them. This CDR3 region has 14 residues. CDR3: CASTAGPMNTEAFF. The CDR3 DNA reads TGCGCCAGCACGGCGGGACCCATGAACACTGAAGCTTTCTTT.

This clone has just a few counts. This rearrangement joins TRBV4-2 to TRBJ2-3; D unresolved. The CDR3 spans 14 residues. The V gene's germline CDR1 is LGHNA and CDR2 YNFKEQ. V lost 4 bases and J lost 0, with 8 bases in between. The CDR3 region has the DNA TGTGCCAGCAGCCCCCCGGACAGCACAGATACGCAGTATTTT. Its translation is CASSPPDSTDTQYF.

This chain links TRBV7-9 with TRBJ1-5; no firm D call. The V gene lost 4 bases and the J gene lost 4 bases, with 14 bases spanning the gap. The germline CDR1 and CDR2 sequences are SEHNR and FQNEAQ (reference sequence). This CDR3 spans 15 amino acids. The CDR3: CASSSTGPGNQPQHF. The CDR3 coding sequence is TGTGCCAGCAGCTCGACCGGGCCTGGGAATCAGCCCCAGCATTTT.

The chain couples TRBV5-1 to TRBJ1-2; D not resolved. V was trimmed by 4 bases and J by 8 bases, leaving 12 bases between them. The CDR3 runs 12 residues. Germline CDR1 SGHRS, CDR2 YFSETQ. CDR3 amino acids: CASSPATEGYTF. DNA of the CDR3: TGCGCCAGCAGCCCGGCCACTGAGGGCTACACCTTC.

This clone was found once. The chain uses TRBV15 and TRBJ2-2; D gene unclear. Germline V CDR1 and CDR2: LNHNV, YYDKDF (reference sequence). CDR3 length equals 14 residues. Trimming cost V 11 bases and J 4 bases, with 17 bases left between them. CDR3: CASRPTWGTGELFF. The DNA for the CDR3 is TGTGCCTCCCGACCGACCTGGGGCACCGGGGAGCTGTTTTTT. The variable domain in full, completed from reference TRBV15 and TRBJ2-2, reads DAMVIQNPRYQVTQFGKPVTLSCSQTLNHNVMYWYQQKSSQAPKLLFHYYDKDFNNEADTPDNFQSRRPNTSFCFLDIRSPGLGDTAMYLCASRPTWGTGELFFGEGSRLTVL.

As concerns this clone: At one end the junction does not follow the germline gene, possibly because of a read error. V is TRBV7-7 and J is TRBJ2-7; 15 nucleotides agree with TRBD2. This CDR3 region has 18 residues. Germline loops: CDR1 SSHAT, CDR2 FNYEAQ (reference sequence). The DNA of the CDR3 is TGTGCTAGCAGCCCAGGACTAGCGGGAGGGCCCGGTGGCTACGAGCAGTACTTC. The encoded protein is CASSPGLAGGPGGYEQYF.

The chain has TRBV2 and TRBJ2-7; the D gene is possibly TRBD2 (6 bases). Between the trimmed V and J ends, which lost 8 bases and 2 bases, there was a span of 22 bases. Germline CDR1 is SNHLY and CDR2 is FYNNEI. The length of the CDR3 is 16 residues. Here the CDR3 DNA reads TGTGCCAGCGCCCCTCGCTGGGCTAGCGCTCCCTACGAGCAGTACTTC. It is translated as CASAPRWASAPYEQYF.

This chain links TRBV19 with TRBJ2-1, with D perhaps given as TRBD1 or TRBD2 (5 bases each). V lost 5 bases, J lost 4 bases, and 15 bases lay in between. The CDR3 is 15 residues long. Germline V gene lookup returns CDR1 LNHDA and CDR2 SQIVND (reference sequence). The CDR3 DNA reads TGTGCCAGTAGTTTAGCCGGGACGGAGTACAATGAGCAGTTCTTC. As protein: CASSLAGTEYNEQFF.

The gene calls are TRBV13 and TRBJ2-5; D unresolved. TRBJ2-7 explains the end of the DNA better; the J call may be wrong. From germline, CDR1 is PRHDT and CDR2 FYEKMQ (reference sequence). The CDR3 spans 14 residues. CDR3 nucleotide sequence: TGTGCCAGCAGCCTGGGTCTGAGCTCCTACGAGCAGTACTTC. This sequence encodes CASSLGLSSYEQYF.

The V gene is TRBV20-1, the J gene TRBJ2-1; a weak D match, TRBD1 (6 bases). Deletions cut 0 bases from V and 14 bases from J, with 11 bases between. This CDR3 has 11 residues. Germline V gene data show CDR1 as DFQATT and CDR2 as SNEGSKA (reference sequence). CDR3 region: CSARDAQGKFF. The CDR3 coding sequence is TGCAGTGCTAGAGATGCGCAGGGGAAGTTCTTC.

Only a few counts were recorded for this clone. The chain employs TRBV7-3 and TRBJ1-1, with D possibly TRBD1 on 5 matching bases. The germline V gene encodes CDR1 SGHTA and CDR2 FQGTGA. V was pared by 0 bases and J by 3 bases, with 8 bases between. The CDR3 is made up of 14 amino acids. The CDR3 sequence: CASSLTGGDTEAFF. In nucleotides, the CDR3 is TGTGCCAGCAGCTTAACGGGAGGGGACACTGAAGCTTTCTTT.

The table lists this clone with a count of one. The CDR3 protein is CASSGSGSAGELFF. In DNA form, the CDR3 reads TGTGCCAGCAGTGGTAGCGGGAGCGCCGGGGAGCTGTTTTTT. This chain connects TRBV2 to TRBJ2-2; TRBD2 agrees at 9 bases. V lost 4 bases to trimming and J lost 6 bases; unmatched junction nucleotides: 3. Germline CDR1 SNHLY, CDR2 FYNNEI. The CDR3 extends over 14 amino acids. The complete variable domain, with remaining parts taken from reference TRBV2 and TRBJ2-2, reads EPEVTQTPSHQVTQMGQEVILRCVPISNHLYFYWYRQILGQKVEFLVSFYNNEISEKSEIFDDQFSVERPDGSNFTLKIRSTKLEDSAMYFCASSGSGSAGELFFGEGSRLTVL.

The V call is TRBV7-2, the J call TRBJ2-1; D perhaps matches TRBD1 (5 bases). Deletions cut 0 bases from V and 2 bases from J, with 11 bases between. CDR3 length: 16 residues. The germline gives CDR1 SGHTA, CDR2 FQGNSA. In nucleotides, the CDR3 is TGTGCCAGCAGCTTAGCGCTGGGGCTCCCCTACAATGAGCAGTTCTTC. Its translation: CASSLALGLPYNEQFF.

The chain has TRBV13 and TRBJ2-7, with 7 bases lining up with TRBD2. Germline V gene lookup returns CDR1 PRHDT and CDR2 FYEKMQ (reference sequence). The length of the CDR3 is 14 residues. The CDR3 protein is CATRLGGSPYEQYF. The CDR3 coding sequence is TGTGCGACCCGGCTGGGGGGGAGCCCCTACGAGCAGTACTTC.

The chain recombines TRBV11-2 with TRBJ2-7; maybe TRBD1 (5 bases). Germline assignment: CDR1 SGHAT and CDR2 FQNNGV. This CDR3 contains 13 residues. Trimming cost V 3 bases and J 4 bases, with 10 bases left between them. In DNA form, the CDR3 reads TGTGCCAGCAGCTTGGCTCAGGGTTACGAGCAGTACTTC. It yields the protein CASSLAQGYEQYF.

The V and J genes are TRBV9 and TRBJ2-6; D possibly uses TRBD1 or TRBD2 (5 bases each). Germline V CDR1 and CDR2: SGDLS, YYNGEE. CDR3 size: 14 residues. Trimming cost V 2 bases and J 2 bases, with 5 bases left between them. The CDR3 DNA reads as TGTGCCAGCAGCGTGGGGGCTGGGGCCAACGTCCTGACTTTC. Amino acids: CASSVGAGANVLTF.